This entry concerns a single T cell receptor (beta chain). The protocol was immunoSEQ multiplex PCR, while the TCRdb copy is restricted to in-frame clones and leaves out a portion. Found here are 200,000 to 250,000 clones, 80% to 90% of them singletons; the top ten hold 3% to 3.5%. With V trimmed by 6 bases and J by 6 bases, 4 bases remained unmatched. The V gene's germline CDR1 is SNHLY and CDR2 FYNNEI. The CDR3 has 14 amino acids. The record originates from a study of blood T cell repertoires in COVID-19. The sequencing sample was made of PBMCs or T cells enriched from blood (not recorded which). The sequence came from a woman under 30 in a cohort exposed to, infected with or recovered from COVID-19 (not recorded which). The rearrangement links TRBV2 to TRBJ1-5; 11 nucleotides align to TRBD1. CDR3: CASREDRGPQPQHF. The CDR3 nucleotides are TGTGCCAGCAGGGAGGACAGGGGGCCTCAGCCCCAGCATTTT.